The rows below give T cell receptor beta chains drawn from one sample of a study of blood T cell repertoires in COVID-19. Data came from immunoSEQ multiplex PCR; TCRdb stores just in-frame clones and leaves some out. The table lists roughly 400,000 clones, 90% of them singletons. The sequencing input was PBMCs or T cells enriched from blood (not recorded which). The receptors shown here come from a man younger than 30 who had recovered from COVID-19. Both conserved end residues are part of each CDR3. The D gene is left open where the match is weak. Rows give clone size only sometimes, using once, few, many, or a class for an expanded clone.

clone_size	d_call	j_call	v_call	cdr3_aa	cdr3_nt
few	TRBD2	TRBJ2-2	TRBV6-5	CASSSRLAGPGELFF	TGTGCCAGCAGTTCCCGGCTAGCGGGCCCCGGGGAGCTGTTTTTT
NA	NA	TRBJ1-4	TRBV9	CASSPRAATNEKLFF	TGTGCCAGCAGCCCCCGAGCGGCAACTAATGAAAAACTGTTTTTT
NA	TRBD1	TRBJ2-7	TRBV28	CAIRDRPHEQYF	TGTGCCATAAGGGACAGGCCCCACGAGCAGTACTTC
NA	NA	TRBJ2-5	TRBV2	CASSAGETQYF	TGTGCCAGCAGTGCAGGGGAGACCCAGTACTTC
NA	NA	TRBJ1-1	TRBV28	CASSPTENTEAFF	TGTGCCAGCAGTCCAACAGAGAACACTGAAGCTTTCTTT
NA	NA	TRBJ2-5	TRBV10-1	CASSESYSQETQYF	TGCGCCAGCAGTGAGTCTTACTCCCAAGAGACCCAGTACTTC
NA	NA	TRBJ2-2	TRBV3-1/TRBV3-2	CASSHPEGRELFF	TGTGCCAGCAGCCATCCAGAGGGTAGGGAGCTGTTTTTT
NA	NA	TRBJ1-6	TRBV2	CASSQNSPLHF	TGTGCCAGCTCACAGAATTCACCCCTCCACTTT
NA	TRBD1	TRBJ1-3	TRBV28	CASSLQGVRGNTIYF	TGTGCCAGCAGTTTACAGGGGGTTAGAGGAAACACCATATATTTT
NA	NA	TRBJ1-1	TRBV19	CASILSLHSVNTEAFF	TGTGCCAGTATTCTCTCTCTTCATTCGGTGAACACTGAAGCTTTCTTT
NA	TRBD1	TRBJ1-4	TRBV11-3	CASSPPTGGVEKLFF	TGTGCCAGCAGCCCACCGACAGGGGGCGTTGAAAAACTGTTTTTT
NA	NA	TRBJ1-5	TRBV19	CASTTPGSPQPQHF	TGTGCCAGTACCACCCCAGGGTCTCCTCAGCCCCAGCATTTT
NA	TRBD1	TRBJ2-5	TRBV27	CASSRDRHQETQYF	TGTGCCAGCAGCCGGGACAGGCACCAAGAGACCCAGTACTTC
NA	NA	TRBJ2-3	TRBV2	CASSWGEADTQYF	TGTGCCAGCAGTTGGGGGGAGGCAGATACGCAGTATTTT
once	NA	TRBJ1-6	TRBV5-1	CASSLSGASNSYNSPLHF	TGCGCCAGCAGCTTGAGCGGGGCCAGTAACTCCTATAATTCACCCCTCCACTTT
NA	NA	TRBJ2-5	TRBV24-1	CATSEMDSDTETQYF	TGTGCCACCAGTGAGATGGACAGTGATACGGAGACCCAGTACTTC
NA	NA	TRBJ2-1	TRBV7-3	CASSLSAVYNEQFF	TGTGCCAGCAGCTTATCCGCGGTGTACAATGAGCAGTTCTTC
NA	NA	TRBJ2-5	TRBV18	CASSPPGAAETQYF	TGTGCCAGCTCACCACCAGGCGCGGCGGAGACCCAGTACTTC
once	TRBD1	TRBJ1-6	TRBV5-4	CASSGDRGRSPLHF	TGTGCCAGCAGCGGGGACAGGGGGCGATCACCCCTCCACTTT
NA	TRBD1	TRBJ1-5	TRBV25-1	CASSEIWRDRLNQPQHF	TGTGCCAGCAGTGAAATTTGGCGGGACAGACTCAATCAGCCCCAGCATTTT
NA	NA	TRBJ1-3	TRBV20-1	CSALGNTIYF	TGCAGTGCTTTAGGAAACACCATATATTTT
NA	NA	TRBJ2-1	TRBV18	CASSPPGDRVPGEQFF	TGTGCCAGCTCACCCCCGGGAGACAGGGTTCCGGGTGAGCAGTTCTTC
NA	NA	TRBJ2-3	TRBV30	CAWSGGTARDTQYF	TGTGCCTGGAGTGGCGGGACAGCCAGGGATACGCAGTATTTT
NA	TRBD2	TRBJ2-1	TRBV28	CASSEAIAGHYNEQFF	TGTGCCAGCAGTGAGGCGATAGCGGGACACTACAATGAGCAGTTCTTC
NA	TRBD1	TRBJ2-1	TRBV15	CATSRPGQVNEQFF	TGTGCCACCAGCAGACCGGGACAGGTCAATGAGCAGTTCTTC
NA	NA	TRBJ1-2	TRBV5-6	CASSSRVLEGYTF	TGTGCCAGCAGCTCCAGGGTGTTGGAAGGCTACACCTTC
NA	NA	TRBJ1-4	TRBV9	CASSVGASNEKLFF	TGTGCCAGCAGCGTGGGGGCTAGTAATGAAAAACTGTTTTTT
NA	NA	TRBJ1-4	TRBV9	CASSGGPRTVPNEKLFF	TGTGCCAGCAGCGGGGGTCCTCGGACAGTCCCTAATGAAAAACTGTTTTTT
NA	NA	TRBJ1-5	TRBV19	CASSMGGGDSQPQHF	TGTGCCAGTAGTATGGGCGGGGGGGATTCTCAGCCCCAGCATTTT
once	TRBD2	TRBJ2-3	TRBV9	CASSAGLVGSDTQYF	TGTGCCAGCAGCGCTGGACTAGTAGGTTCAGATACGCAGTATTTT
NA	NA	TRBJ1-4	TRBV7-9	CASSPSLGRTNEKLFF	TGTGCCAGCAGCCCCAGCTTGGGGAGGACTAATGAAAAACTGTTTTTT
NA	TRBD2	TRBJ2-5	TRBV7-8	CASSQRTRQETQYF	TGTGCCAGCAGCCAACGGACTAGACAAGAGACCCAGTACTTC
few	NA	TRBJ2-5	TRBV27	CASSPLGAGVGETQYF	TGTGCCAGCAGCCCCCTGGGGGCGGGAGTAGGTGAGACCCAGTACTTC
few	NA	TRBJ1-4	TRBV4-1	CASSQEGVAVTTPELFF	TGCGCCAGCAGCCAAGAAGGGGTGGCAGTTACGACGCCAGAACTGTTTTTT
NA	TRBD2	TRBJ2-3	TRBV7-2	CASSPWAGATDTQYF	TGTGCCAGCAGCCCTTGGGCGGGAGCCACAGATACGCAGTATTTT
NA	NA	TRBJ1-4	TRBV18	CASSPGGGDEKLFF	TGTGCCAGCTCGCCCGGAGGGGGGGATGAAAAACTGTTTTTT
NA	TRBD1	TRBJ2-7	TRBV5-1	CASSLGQGFHEQYF	TGCGCCAGCAGCTTGGGACAGGGGTTCCACGAGCAGTACTTC
NA	NA	TRBJ1-1	TRBV18	CASSPEGHPNTEAFF	TGTGCCAGCTCACCAGAGGGACACCCTAACACTGAAGCTTTCTTT
NA	NA	TRBJ1-1	TRBV15	CATSSSTGNTEAFF	TGTGCCACCAGCAGTAGCACCGGGAACACTGAAGCTTTCTTT
NA	NA	TRBJ1-3	TRBV10-2	CASSESIMGGPSGNTIYF	TGCGCCAGCAGTGAGTCTATCATGGGGGGGCCGTCTGGAAACACCATATATTTT
NA	TRBD1	TRBJ2-1	TRBV27	CASRRTGPSEQFF	TGTGCCAGCAGACGGACAGGCCCCAGTGAGCAGTTCTTC
NA	NA	TRBJ2-3	TRBV5-1	CASTRGTDTQYF	TGCGCCAGCACCCGGGGAACAGATACGCAGTATTTT